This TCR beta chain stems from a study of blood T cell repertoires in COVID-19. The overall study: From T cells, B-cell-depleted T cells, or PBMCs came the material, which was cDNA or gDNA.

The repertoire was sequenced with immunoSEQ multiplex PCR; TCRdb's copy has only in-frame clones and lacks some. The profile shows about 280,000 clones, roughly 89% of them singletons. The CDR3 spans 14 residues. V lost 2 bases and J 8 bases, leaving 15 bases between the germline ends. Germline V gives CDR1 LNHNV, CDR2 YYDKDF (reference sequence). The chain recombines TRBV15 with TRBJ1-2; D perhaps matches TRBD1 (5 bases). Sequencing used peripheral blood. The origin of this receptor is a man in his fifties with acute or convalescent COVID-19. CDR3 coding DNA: TGTGCCACCAGCAGATCGCAGGGAGGTGGGGGCTACACCTTC. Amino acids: CATSRSQGGGGYTF.